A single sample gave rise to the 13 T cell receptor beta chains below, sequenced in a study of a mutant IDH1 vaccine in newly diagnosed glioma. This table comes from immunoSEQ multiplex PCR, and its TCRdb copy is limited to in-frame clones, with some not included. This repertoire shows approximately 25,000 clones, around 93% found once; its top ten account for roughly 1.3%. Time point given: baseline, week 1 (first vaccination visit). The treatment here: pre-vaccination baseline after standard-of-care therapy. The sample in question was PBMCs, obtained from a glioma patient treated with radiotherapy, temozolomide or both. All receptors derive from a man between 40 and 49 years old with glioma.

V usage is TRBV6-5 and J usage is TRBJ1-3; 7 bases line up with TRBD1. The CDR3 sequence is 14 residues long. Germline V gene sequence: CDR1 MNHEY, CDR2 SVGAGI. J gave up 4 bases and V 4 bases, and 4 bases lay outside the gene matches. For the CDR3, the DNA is TGTGCCAGCAGTTTCGGACAGGAAGGAAACACCATATATTTT. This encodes CASSFGQEGNTIYF.

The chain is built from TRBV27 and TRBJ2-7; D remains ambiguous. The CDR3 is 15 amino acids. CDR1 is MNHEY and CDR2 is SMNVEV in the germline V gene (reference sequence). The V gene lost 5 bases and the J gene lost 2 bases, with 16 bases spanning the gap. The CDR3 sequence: CASSNRGRSTYEQYF. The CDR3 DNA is TGTGCCAGCAGTAACCGCGGACGGAGTACCTACGAGCAGTACTTC.

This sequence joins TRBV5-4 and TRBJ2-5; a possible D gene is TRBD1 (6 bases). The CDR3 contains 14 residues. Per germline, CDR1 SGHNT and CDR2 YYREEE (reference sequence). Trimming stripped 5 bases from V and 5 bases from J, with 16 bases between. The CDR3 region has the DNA TGTGCCAGCAGACCCTCCGGGACATGGGAGACCCAGTACTTC. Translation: CASRPSGTWETQYF. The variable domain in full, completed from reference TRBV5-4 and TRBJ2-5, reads ETGVTQSPTHLIKTRGQQVTLRCSSQSGHNTVSWYQQALGQGPQFIFQYYREEENGRGNFPPRFSGLQFPNYSSELNVNALELDDSALYLCASRPSGTWETQYFGPGTRLLVL.

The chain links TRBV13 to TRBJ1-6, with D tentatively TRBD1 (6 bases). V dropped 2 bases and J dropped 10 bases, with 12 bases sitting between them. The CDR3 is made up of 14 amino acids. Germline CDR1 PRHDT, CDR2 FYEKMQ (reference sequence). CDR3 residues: CASSLLGGRSPLHF. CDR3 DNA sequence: TGTGCCAGCAGCTTACTGGGGGGCAGATCACCCCTCCACTTT. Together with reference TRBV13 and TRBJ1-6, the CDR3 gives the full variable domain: AAGVIQSPRHLIKEKRETATLKCYPIPRHDTVYWYQQGPGQDPQFLISFYEKMQSDKGSIPDRFSAQQFSDYHSELNMSSLELGDSALYFCASSLLGGRSPLHFGNGTRLTVT.

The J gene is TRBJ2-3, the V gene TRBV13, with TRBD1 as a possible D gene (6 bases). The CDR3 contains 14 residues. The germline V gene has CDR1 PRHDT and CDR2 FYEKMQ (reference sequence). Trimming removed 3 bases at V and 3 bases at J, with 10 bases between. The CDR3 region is CASSFRGRTDTQYF. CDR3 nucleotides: TGTGCCAGCAGCTTCAGGGGTAGGACAGATACGCAGTATTTT.

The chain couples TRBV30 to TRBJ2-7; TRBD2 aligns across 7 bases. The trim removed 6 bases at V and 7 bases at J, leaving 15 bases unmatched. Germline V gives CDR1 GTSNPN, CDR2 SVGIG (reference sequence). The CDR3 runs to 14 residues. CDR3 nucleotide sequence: TGTGCCTGTAAAGACTCTTACCGGCGGGGGGAGCAGTACTTC. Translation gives CACKDSYRRGEQYF.

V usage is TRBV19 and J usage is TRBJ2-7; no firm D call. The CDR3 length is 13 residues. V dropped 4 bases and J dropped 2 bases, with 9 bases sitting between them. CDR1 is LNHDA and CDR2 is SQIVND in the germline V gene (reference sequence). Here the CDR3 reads CASSTPGTYEQYF. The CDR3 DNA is TGTGCCAGTAGTACCCCTGGTACCTACGAGCAGTACTTC.

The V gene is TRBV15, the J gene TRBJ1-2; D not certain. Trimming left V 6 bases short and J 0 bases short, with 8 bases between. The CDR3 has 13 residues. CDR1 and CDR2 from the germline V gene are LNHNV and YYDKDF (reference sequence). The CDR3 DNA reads TGTGCCACCAGTCAGGAGTCTAACTATGGCTACACCTTC. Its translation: CATSQESNYGYTF. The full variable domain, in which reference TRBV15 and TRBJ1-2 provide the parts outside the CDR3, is DAMVIQNPRYQVTQFGKPVTLSCSQTLNHNVMYWYQQKSSQAPKLLFHYYDKDFNNEADTPDNFQSRRPNTSFCFLDIRSPGLGDTAMYLCATSQESNYGYTFGSGTRLTVV.

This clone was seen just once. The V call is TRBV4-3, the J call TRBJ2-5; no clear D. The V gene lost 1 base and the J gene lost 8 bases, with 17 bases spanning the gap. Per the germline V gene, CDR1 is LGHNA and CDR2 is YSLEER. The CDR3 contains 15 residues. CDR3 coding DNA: TGCGCCAGCAGCCAAGGTTTGGGGTTCGCCGCAACCCAGTACTTC. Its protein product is CASSQGLGFAATQYF.

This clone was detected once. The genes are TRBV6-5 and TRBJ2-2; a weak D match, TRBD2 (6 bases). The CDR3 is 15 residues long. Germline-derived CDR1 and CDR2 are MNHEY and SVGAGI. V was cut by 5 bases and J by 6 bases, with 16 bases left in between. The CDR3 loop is CASSGPGDGAGELFF. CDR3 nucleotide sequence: TGTGCCAGCAGTGGCCCGGGGGACGGCGCCGGGGAGCTGTTTTTT.

The CDR3 DNA reads TGCGCCAGCAGCCAAGAAATAGGAACAACTAATGAAAAACTGTTTTTT. Protein: CASSQEIGTTNEKLFF. V gene TRBV4-3 combines with J gene TRBJ1-4, with D uncertain. This CDR3 has 16 residues. V lost 0 bases to trimming and J lost 0 bases, with 8 bases between them. Germline CDR1 and CDR2: LGHNA and YSLEER.

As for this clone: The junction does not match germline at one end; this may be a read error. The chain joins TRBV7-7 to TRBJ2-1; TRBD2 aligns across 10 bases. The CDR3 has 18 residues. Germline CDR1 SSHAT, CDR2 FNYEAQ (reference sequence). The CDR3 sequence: CASSLVSSGRYSESEQFF. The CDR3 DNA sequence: TGTGCTAGCAGCTTAGTGTCTAGCGGGAGATACTCGGAGAGTGAGCAGTTCTTC.

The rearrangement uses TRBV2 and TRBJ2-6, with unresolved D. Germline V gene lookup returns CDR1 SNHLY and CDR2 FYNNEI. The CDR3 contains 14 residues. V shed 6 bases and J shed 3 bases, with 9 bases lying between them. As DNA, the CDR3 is TGTGCCAGCAGCCCAGTTGATGGGGCCAACGTCCTGACTTTC. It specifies CASSPVDGANVLTF.